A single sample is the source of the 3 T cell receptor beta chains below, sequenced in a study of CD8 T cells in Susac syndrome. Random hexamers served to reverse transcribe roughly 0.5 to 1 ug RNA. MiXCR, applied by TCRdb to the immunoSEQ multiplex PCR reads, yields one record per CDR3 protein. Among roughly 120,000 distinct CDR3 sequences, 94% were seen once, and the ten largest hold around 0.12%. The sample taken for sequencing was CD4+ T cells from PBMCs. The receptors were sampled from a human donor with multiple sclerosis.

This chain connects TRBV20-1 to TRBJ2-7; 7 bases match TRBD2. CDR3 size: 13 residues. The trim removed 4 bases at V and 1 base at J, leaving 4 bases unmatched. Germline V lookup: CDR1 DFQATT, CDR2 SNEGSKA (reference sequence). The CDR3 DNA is TGCAGTGCTAAGGAGGGAGGGTCCTACGAGCAGTACTTC. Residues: CSAKEGGSYEQYF.

The CDR3 DNA follows: TGCGCCAGCAGCCATGGTCTAGCGGGGGGGGAAGATACGCAGTATTTT. It is translated as CASSHGLAGGEDTQYF. The chain uses TRBV4-1 and TRBJ2-3, with 12 bases fitting TRBD2. J lost 5 bases, V lost 3 bases, and 6 bases had no gene match. Germline CDR1 is MGHRA and CDR2 is YSYEKL. CDR3 length: 16 residues.

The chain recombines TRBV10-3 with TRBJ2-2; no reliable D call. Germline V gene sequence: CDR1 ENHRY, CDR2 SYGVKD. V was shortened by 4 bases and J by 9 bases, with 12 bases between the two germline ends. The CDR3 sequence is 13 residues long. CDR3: CAISVGGDRELFF. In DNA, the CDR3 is TGTGCCATCAGTGTCGGCGGTGATCGGGAGCTGTTTTTT.